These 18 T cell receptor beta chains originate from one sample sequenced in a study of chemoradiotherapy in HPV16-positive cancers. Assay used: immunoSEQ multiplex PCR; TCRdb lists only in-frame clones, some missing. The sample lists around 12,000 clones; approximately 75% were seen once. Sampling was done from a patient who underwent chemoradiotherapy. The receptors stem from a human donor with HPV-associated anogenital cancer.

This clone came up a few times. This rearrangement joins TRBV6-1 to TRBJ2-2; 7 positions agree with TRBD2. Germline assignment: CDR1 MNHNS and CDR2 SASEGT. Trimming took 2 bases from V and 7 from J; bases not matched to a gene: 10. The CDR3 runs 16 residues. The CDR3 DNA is TGTGCCAGCAGTGAATATGGGACTAAAGGGATCGGGGAGCTGTTTTTT. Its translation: CASSEYGTKGIGELFF.

The DNA for the CDR3 is TGCGCCAGCAGCCCGTTCTCAAAACAGGGGCCCATGAACACTGAAGCTTTCTTT. This codes for CASSPFSKQGPMNTEAFF. The chain recombines TRBV5-1 with TRBJ1-1; 7 bases are shared with TRBD1. V lost 4 bases, J lost 0 bases, and 15 bases stayed unmatched. The CDR3 extends over 18 amino acids. CDR1 is SGHRS and CDR2 is YFSETQ in the germline V gene.

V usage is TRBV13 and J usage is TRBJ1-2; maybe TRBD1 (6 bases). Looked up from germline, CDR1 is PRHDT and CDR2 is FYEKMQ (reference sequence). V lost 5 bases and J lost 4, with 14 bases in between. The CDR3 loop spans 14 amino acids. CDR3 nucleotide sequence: TGTGCCAGCAGCCCCCCAGAGGGGGGCTATGGCTACACCTTC. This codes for CASSPPEGGYGYTF.

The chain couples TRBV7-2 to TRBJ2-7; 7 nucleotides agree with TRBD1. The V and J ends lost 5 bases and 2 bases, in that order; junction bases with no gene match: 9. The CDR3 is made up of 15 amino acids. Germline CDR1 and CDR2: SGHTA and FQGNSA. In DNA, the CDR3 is TGTGCCAGCAGCACAGAGACAGGGTTAACCTACGAGCAGTACTTC. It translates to CASSTETGLTYEQYF.

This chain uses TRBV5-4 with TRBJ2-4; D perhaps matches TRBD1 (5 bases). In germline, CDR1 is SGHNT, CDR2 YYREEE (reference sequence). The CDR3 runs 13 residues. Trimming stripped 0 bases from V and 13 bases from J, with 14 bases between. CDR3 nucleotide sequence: TGTGCCAGCAGCTTGGCGGTACAGGAGCAACAGTACTTC. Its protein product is CASSLAVQEQQYF.

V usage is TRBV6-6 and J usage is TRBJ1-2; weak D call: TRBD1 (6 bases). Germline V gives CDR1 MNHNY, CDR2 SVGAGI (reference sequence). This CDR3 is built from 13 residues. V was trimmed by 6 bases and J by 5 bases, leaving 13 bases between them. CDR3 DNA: TGTGCCAGCAGCGACGGTAGGGGGTATGGCTACACCTTC. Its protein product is CASSDGRGYGYTF.

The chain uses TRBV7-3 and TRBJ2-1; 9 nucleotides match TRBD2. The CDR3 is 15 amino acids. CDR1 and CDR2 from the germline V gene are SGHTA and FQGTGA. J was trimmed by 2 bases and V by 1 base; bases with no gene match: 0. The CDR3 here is CASSLIAGAYNEQFF. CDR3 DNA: TGTGCCAGCAGCTTAATAGCGGGGGCCTACAATGAGCAGTTCTTC.

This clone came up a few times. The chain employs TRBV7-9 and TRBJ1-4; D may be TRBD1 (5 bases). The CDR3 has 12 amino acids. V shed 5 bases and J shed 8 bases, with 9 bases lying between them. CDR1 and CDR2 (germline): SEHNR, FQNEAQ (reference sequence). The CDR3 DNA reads TGTGCCAGCAGCCAGGGAGGCGAAAAACTGTTTTTT. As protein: CASSQGGEKLFF.

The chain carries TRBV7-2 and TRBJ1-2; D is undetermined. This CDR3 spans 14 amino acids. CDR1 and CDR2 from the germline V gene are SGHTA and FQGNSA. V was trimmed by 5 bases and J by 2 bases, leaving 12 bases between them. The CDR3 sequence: CASSQHALNYGYTF. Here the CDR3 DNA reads TGTGCCAGCAGCCAACACGCGCTAAACTATGGCTACACCTTC.

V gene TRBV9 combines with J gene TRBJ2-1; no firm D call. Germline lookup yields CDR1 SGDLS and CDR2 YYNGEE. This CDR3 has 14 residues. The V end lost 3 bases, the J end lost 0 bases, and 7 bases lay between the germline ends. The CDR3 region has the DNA TGTGCCAGCAGCGAGTGGGGCTCCTACAATGAGCAGTTCTTC. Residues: CASSEWGSYNEQFF.

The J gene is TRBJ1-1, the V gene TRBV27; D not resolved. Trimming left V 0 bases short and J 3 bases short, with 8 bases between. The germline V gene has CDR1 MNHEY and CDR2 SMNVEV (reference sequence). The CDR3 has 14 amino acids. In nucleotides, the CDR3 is TGTGCCAGCAGTTTATCTTTCTTGCACACTGAAGCTTTCTTT. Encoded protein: CASSLSFLHTEAFF.

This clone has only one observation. CDR3 in DNA: TGTGCCAGCAGCGGACGTCGGGGGTATAGCACAGATACGCAGTATTTT. Translated: CASSGRRGYSTDTQYF. The chain recombines TRBV7-2 with TRBJ2-3, with a weak D call TRBD2 (6 bases). V was cut by 5 bases and J by 0 bases, with 15 bases left in between. Per germline, CDR1 SGHTA and CDR2 FQGNSA. This CDR3 is 16 amino acids long.

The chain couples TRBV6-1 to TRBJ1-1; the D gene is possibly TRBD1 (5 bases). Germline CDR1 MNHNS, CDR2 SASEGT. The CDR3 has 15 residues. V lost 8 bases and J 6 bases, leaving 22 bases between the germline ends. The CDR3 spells CASVSGARGRAEAFF. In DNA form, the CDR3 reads TGTGCCAGCGTGAGCGGGGCGCGAGGTAGGGCTGAAGCTTTCTTT.

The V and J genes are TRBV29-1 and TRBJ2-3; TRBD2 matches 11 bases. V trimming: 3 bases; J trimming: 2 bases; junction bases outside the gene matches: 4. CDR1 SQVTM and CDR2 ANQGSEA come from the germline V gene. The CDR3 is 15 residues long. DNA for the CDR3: TGCAGCGTTGAGGGACTAGCGGTAAACACAGATACGCAGTATTTT. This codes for CSVEGLAVNTDTQYF.

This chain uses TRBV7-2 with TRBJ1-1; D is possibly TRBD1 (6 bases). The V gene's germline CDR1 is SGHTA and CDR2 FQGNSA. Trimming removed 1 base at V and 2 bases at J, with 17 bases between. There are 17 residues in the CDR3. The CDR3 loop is CASSLEGVGGPNTEAFF. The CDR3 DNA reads TGTGCCAGCAGCTTAGAGGGGGTTGGAGGACCCAACACTGAAGCTTTCTTT.

The CDR3 spells CASSLVSGQGYGNTIYF. As DNA, the CDR3 is TGCGCCAGCAGCTTGGTATCAGGACAGGGGTACGGAAACACCATATATTTT. The gene calls are TRBV5-1 and TRBJ1-3; the match to TRBD1 covers 9 bases. CDR1 is SGHRS and CDR2 is YFSETQ in the germline V gene. V shed 0 bases and J 4 bases; nucleotides not matched to a gene: 8. This CDR3 spans 17 amino acids.

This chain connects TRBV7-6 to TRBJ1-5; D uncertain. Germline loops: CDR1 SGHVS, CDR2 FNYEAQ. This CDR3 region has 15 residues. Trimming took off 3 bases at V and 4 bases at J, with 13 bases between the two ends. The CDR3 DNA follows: TGTGCCAGCAGCTTGGACGGCAGCCCAAATCAGCCCCAGCATTTT. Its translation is CASSLDGSPNQPQHF.

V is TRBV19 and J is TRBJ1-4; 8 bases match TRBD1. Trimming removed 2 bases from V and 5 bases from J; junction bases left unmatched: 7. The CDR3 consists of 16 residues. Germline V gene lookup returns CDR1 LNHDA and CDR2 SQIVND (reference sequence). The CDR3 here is CASSISHRTGNEKLFF. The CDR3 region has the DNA TGTGCCAGTAGTATATCGCACCGGACAGGGAATGAAAAACTGTTTTTT. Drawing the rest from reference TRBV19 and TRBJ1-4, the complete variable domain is DGGITQSPKYLFRKEGQNVTLSCEQNLNHDAMYWYRQDPGQGLRLIYYSQIVNDFQKGDIAEGYSVSREKKESFPLTVTSAQKNPTAFYLCASSISHRTGNEKLFFGSGTQLSVL.